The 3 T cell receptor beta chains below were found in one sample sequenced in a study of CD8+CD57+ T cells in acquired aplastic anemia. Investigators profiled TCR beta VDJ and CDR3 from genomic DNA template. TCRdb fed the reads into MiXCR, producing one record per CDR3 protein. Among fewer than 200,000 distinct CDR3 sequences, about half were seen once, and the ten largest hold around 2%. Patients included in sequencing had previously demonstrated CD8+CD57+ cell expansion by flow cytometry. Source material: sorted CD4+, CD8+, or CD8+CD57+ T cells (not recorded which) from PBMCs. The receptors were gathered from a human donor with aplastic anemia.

Written as DNA, the CDR3 is TGCGCCAGCAGTGAGTCTCGGGGGAACTATGGCTACACCTTC. It yields the protein CASSESRGNYGYTF. This chain uses TRBV10-2 with TRBJ1-2, with D perhaps TRBD1 (5 bases). The CDR3 has 14 residues. Germline assignment: CDR1 WSHSY and CDR2 SAAADI. V lost 0 bases and J lost 2, with 7 bases in between.

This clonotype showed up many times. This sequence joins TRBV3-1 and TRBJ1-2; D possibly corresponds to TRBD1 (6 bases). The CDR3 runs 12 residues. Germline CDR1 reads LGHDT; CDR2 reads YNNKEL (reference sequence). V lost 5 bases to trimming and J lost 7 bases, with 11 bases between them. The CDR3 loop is CASSENRAGYTF. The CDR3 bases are TGTGCCAGCAGCGAAAACAGGGCTGGCTACACCTTC. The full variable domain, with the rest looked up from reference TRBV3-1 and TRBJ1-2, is DTAVSQTPKYLVTQMGNDKSIKCEQNLGHDTMYWYKQDSKKFLKIMFSYNNKELIINETVPNRFSPKSPDKAHLNLHINSLELGDSAVYFCASSENRAGYTFGSGTRLTVV.

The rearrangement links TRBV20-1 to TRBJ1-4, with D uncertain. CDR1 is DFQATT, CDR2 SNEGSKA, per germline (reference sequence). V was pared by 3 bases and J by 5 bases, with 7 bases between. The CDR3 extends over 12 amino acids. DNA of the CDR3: TGCAGTGCTAGTCGGGTAAATGAAAAACTGTTTTTT. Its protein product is CSASRVNEKLFF.